This passage covers 8 T cell receptor beta chains from one sample sequenced in a study of CXCR3-negative and CXCR3-positive naive CD8 T cells (dated by TCRdb to about 2019). TCRdb names NextSeq 550 as the instrument used. The Human TCR Profiling Kit (MiLaboratory) was used to prepare UMI-labeled 5' RACE TRB cDNA libraries. The reads went through TCRdb reprocessing, and each CDR3 protein sequence gets one entry with no DNA. For this sample, the table gives under 10,000 distinct CDR3 sequences. The ten biggest clones cover around 1.1% of the sample. Sequenced sample: naive CXCR3- CD8+ T cells from blood. This specimen's cell subset or site label, per the study, means: CD45RO-CCR7+CD27+CD95- naive CD8+ T cells lacking CXCR3 (TNR3-). These receptors were taken from a human donor in good health. Some clones in this sample may be carry-over from other donors' samples.

The chain has TRBV12-3 or TRBV12-4 and TRBJ2-3. This CDR3 spans 13 amino acids. The CDR3 is CASSLGSTDTQYF.

Its frequency marks this clonotype as medium-sized. The rearrangement uses TRBV12-3 or TRBV12-4 and TRBJ1-2. The CDR3 is made up of 11 amino acids. The CDR3 sequence: CATTLRDGYTF.

The chain combines TRBV28 with TRBJ2-1; the D call of TRBD1 rests on TCRdb alone, since no DNA is present to check it. The germline gives CDR1 MDHEN, CDR2 SYDVKM. The CDR3 spans 12 residues. This CDR3 reads CASSIAQNEWFF.

The gene calls are TRBV6-5 and TRBJ2-6; no DNA is available, so the TRBD1 call from TCRdb remains unchecked. This CDR3 is built from 17 residues. The germline CDR1 and CDR2 sequences are MNHEY and SVGAGI. CDR3 protein: CASSWGTDRSGANVLTF.

This chain connects TRBV6-5 to TRBJ1-5. CDR1 and CDR2 (germline): MNHEY, SVGAGI. The CDR3 runs to 14 residues. The CDR3 is CASSYKEGNQPQHF.

This clonotype is identified as medium-sized from frequency. The chain couples TRBV4-3 to TRBJ1-1. In germline, CDR1 is LGHNA, CDR2 YSLEER. The CDR3 runs 16 residues. CDR3 loop: CASSQAPRGGSTEAFF.

V and J are TRBV25-1 and TRBJ1-5. Germline CDR1 MGHDK, CDR2 SYGVNS. The CDR3 has 15 residues. The CDR3 sequence is CASSESRAYNQPQHF.

This chain uses TRBV12-3 or TRBV12-4 with TRBJ2-1; TCRdb gives TRBD2 as the D gene, but with no DNA this cannot be confirmed. There are 12 residues in the CDR3. Here the CDR3 reads CASSRTGNEQFF.